This TCR beta chain was captured by sequencing in a study of blood T cell repertoires in COVID-19. Background on the study: The origin of the acute and convalescent COVID-19 samples was the United States, Italy and Spain.

The CDR3 contains 16 residues. Trimming took 3 bases from V and 2 from J, leaving 17 bases between them. Per germline, CDR1 SNHLY and CDR2 FYNNEI. Enrolled through a virtual design, the participants were between 18 and 89 years of age and came from under 25 US areas. The assay was immunoSEQ multiplex PCR, and TCRdb's table has in-frame clones only and misses some. The sample carries almost 200,000 clones, more than 70% recorded once. The sample taken for sequencing was PBMCs or T cells enriched from blood (not recorded which). V usage is TRBV2 and J usage is TRBJ2-7; weak D call: TRBD1 (5 bases). The sequence was obtained from a young woman who had recovered from COVID-19. The CDR3 loop reads CASSDLARGLTYEQYF. DNA for the CDR3: TGTGCCAGCAGTGACTTAGCTAGGGGCCTAACCTACGAGCAGTACTTC. The variable domain in full, completed from reference TRBV2 and TRBJ2-7, reads EPEVTQTPSHQVTQMGQEVILRCVPISNHLYFYWYRQILGQKVEFLVSFYNNEISEKSEIFDDQFSVERPDGSNFTLKIRSTKLEDSAMYFCASSDLARGLTYEQYFGPGTRLTVT.